This T cell receptor beta chain stems from a study of cytomegalovirus exposure and HLA in healthy donors. Turning to this clone: Antigen: not known.

The PCR had 60 Vbeta and 13 Jbeta primers. How the authors handled the data: About 88 million unique TCR beta chains, roughly 11 million of them shared, were counted by a later analysis. The method was immunoSEQ multiplex PCR; TCRdb's version includes in-frame clones alone and lacks a portion of them. That table gives V, J and clone size, and the DNA gave D and trimming. The sample has about 270,000 clones; under 80% are singletons. Broader study findings: In vitro, a few CMV-associated chains proved specific for CMV antigens. Segments of the TCR beta V type were, in most cases, productive about 90% or about 30% of the time in an earlier analysis.

The germline V gene has CDR1 MNHNS and CDR2 SASEGT. V lost 5 bases and J 4 bases, leaving 12 bases between the germline ends. CDR3 length: 13 residues. The origin of this receptor is a female donor in good health and CMV-seronegative. V gene TRBV6-1 combines with J gene TRBJ2-7; the D is unclear. The sequenced sample consisted of PBMCs. CDR3 in DNA: TGTGCCAGCAGTAACGACTCGCCTTACGAGCAGTACTTC. Its protein product is CASSNDSPYEQYF.